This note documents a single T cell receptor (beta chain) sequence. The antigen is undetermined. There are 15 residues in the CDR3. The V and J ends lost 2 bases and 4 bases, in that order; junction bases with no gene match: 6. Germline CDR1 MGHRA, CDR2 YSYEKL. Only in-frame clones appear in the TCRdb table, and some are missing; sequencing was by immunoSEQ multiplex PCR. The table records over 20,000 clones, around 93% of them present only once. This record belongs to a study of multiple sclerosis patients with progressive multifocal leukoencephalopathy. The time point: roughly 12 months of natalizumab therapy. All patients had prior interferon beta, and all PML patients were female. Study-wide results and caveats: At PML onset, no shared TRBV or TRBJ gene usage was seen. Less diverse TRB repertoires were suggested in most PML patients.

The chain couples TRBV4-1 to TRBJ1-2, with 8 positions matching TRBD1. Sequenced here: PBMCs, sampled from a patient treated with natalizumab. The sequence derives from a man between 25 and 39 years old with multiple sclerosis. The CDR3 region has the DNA TGCGCCAGCAGCCAACCCCGGGACAGGAGCTATGGCTACACCTTC. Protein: CASSQPRDRSYGYTF.